This T cell receptor beta chain comes out of a study of blood T cell repertoires in COVID-19. Trimming removed 5 bases from V and 1 base from J; junction bases left unmatched: 7. The CDR3 runs 16 residues. Germline CDR1 MNHNS, CDR2 SASEGT. Residents of about two dozen US areas, aged roughly 18 to 89 years, made up the participants. Participant-given clinical history determined each cohort assignment. Source study methods: Nucleated cell counts were estimated from reference gene primer amplification. Data came from immunoSEQ multiplex PCR; TCRdb stores just in-frame clones and leaves some out. The DNA gave D and trimming, while V, J and clone size come from that table. The table has approximately 250,000 clones, 80% to 90% seen once.

The receptor comes from a woman aged 30 to 39 with acute COVID-19. This rearrangement joins TRBV6-1 to TRBJ2-2, with 7 bases fitting TRBD1. Sequenced material: PBMCs or T cells enriched from blood (not recorded which). CDR3 in amino acids: CASSKGQAMNTGELFF. The CDR3 region has the DNA TGTGCCAGCAGTAAAGGACAGGCTATGAACACCGGGGAGCTGTTTTTT.